This T cell receptor (beta chain) emerged from a study of T cell responses to AZD1222 COVID-19 vaccine (dated by TCRdb to the early 2020s). Background for the entire study: AZD1222 recipients with second doses at about 4 weeks or about 12 weeks were pooled, because spike-specific TCR depth and breadth did not differ between schedules. A total of 240 or so trial participants underwent TCR sequencing, of whom 200 to 220 had received two doses of AZD1222 and roughly 26 had received two doses of the MenACWY control vaccine. Trial participants were enrolled by age into subgroups of 18-55, 56-69 and 70-plus years, and around 150, 28 and 57 TCR-sequenced participants, respectively, were included in these subgroups.

On the study overall, not on this receptor specifically: The 56-69-year group was small, and its depth increase did not reach significance, likely because of low power. No day 14 peak-response samples were available, so repertoires were characterized only after the peak T cell response. Participants were mostly white British, with more females than males. The authors suggested clonal diversity may have been underestimated. The whole spike protein was spanned by vaccine-associated CD4 TCRs, and dominant responses were seen in regions 160-218 and 743-854. A significant rise in spike-specific TCR breadth and depth was observed after two AZD1222 doses relative to day 0 and relative to MenACWY recipients. Epitopes outside the regions mutated in the B.1.351 and B.1.1.7 variants were reportedly recognized by nearly half of the unique spike-specific TCRs. Only five to seven AZD1222 recipients were SARS-CoV-2 seropositive at baseline, limiting conclusions about previously exposed vaccinees.

What the time point label conveys for this sample: baseline before first vaccination. Vaccinee samples came from UK trials COV001 and COV002, including a single-blind randomized controlled phase 2/3 trial of AZD1222 (ChAdOx1 nCoV-19) in healthy adults. For TCRbeta chain sequencing, PBMC samples from trial participants were taken at day 0 and at day 28 after the second dose. Germline trimming: 3 bases from V, 0 bases from J; junction bases outside gene matches: 13. There are 18 amino acids in the CDR3, from cysteine to phenylalanine inclusive. The retained sequence is limited to the CDR3, 54 bases, with the frame set at the first base. CDR1 and CDR2 were assigned from the germline V gene as SGHRS and YFSETQ. The CDR3 regions of human TCRbeta chains were analyzed by immunosequencing. In the source study's methods: Repertoire TCRs were checked for matches against a reference library of SARS-CoV-2-specific TCRs that had been generated using the MIRA antigen-specificity platform. Breadth was defined as the fraction of unique TCRs that were SARS-CoV-2-associated. Depth was defined as the fraction of total T cells that were SARS-CoV-2-associated. Using the MIRA data, each spike-specific TCR was assigned both to the spike region to which the TCR was reactive and to a CD4 or CD8 class. Log10-transformed breadth and depth values were compared by one-way ANOVA with Sidak's multiple comparisons tests. The clones in this table, taken by TCRdb from immuneACCESS, are in-frame only. Not every clone is retained; where verified, under half of the shortfall comes from an unresolved V gene, and the cause of the rest is unknown. V and J calls plus clone size are reproduced from that table; the DNA served to infer D and trimming. This sample gives about 99,000 clones in total; 90% of them show up just once. The ten largest make up about 5% of the sample.

Points on this clone: Its antigen remains undetermined. No much larger clone is present one base from it, and per-base qualities are unavailable.

The V and J segments used are TRBV5-1 and TRBJ1-1; 8 central nucleotides agree with TRBD1. The origin of this receptor is an adult in good health. This specimen was peripheral blood, taken on day 0 of AZD1222 vaccination. This receptor carries the CDR3 CASSSGQAKLSMNTEAFF. The nucleotide sequence is given as TGCGCCAGCAGCTCGGGACAGGCGAAACTCAGCATGAACACTGAAGCTTTCTTT.